Described below is a single T cell receptor beta chain sequence and its context. Germline loops: CDR1 SEHNR, CDR2 FQNEAQ (reference sequence). The CDR3 runs to 14 residues. The trim removed 4 bases at V and 8 bases at J, leaving 5 bases unmatched. The source of the sample is a study of blood T cell repertoires in COVID-19. Overall study context: The United States, Italy and Spain were the sources of the acute and convalescent COVID-19 samples. T cells, B-cell-depleted T cells, or PBMCs supplied cDNA or gDNA.

Patients of the Seattle cohort, enrolled during active infection, were followed longitudinally. In the authors' workflow: By means of reference gene primer amplification, nucleated cell counts were estimated. Produced via immunoSEQ multiplex PCR; TCRdb's table is partial and in-frame only. V, J and clone size are taken as reported in that table, and D and trimming were inferred from the DNA itself. Of 200,000 to 250,000 clones in the sample, about 84% were seen once. This chain connects TRBV7-9 to TRBJ1-4; 9 nucleotides align to TRBD1. This TCR came from an elderly woman with COVID-19, enrolled during active disease. Sequenced input: peripheral blood. This CDR3 reads CASSSQGAEEKLFF. The DNA for the CDR3 is TGTGCCAGCAGCTCACAGGGGGCGGAAGAAAAACTGTTTTTT.